The 10 T cell receptor beta chains given below trace back to one sample, sequenced in a study of T cell changes during pregnancy in multiple sclerosis (dated by TCRdb to about 2019). Libraries were built with the immunoSEQ multiplex PCR assay. TCRdb took over this immuneACCESS table, retaining in-frame rearrangements with V and J assigned. Such tables are incomplete; in checked studies, under half of the missing clones stem from an unresolved V gene, and the remainder is unexplained. The sample table records approximately 32,000 clones; roughly 89% of these occur just once. The ten largest clones add up to approximately 10% of the sample. Material: CD8+ T cells from peripheral blood mononuclear cells, obtained in the second trimester of pregnancy. These TCRs come from a female donor with multiple sclerosis, enrolled in a pregnancy study.

The genes are TRBV7-8 and TRBJ2-1; TRBD2 might be the D (6 bases). Between the trimmed V and J ends, which lost 1 base and 2 bases, there was a span of 12 bases. CDR3 length: 16 amino acids. Germline assignment: CDR1 SGHVS and CDR2 FQNEAQ. As DNA, the CDR3 is TGTGCCAGCAGCTTAGGCGGAGCGGGCCCCTACAATGAGCAGTTCTTC. This sequence encodes CASSLGGAGPYNEQFF.

This chain links TRBV9 with TRBJ2-7; D is unclear. V lost 0 bases and J lost 3, with 13 bases in between. CDR1 is SGDLS, CDR2 YYNGEE, per germline. The CDR3 covers 15 residues. The CDR3 spells CASSVDGSANYEQYF. The CDR3 DNA sequence: TGTGCCAGCAGCGTAGATGGCAGCGCGAACTACGAGCAGTACTTC.

The chain uses TRBV7-6 and TRBJ2-1, with a weak D call TRBD1 (6 bases). V dropped 2 bases and J dropped 4 bases, with 18 bases sitting between them. Per germline, CDR1 SGHVS and CDR2 FNYEAQ. The CDR3 extends over 17 amino acids. CDR3 DNA: TGTGCCAGCAGCTTACGCCCCACGGGACAATTATACAATGAGCAGTTCTTC. This translates into CASSLRPTGQLYNEQFF.

The chain links TRBV29-1 to TRBJ1-2, with 9 bases matching TRBD1. The CDR3 totals 14 residues. Germline V gene sequence: CDR1 SQVTM, CDR2 ANQGSEA. The ends lost 0 bases at V and 5 bases at J; junction bases unmatched: 4. The CDR3 protein is CSVEDSGQGYGYTF. The CDR3 nucleotides are TGCAGCGTTGAAGATTCGGGACAGGGTTATGGCTACACCTTC. The whole variable domain, remainder taken from reference TRBV29-1 and TRBJ1-2, is SAVISQKPSRDICQRGTSLTIQCQVDSQVTMMFWYRQQPGQSLTLIATANQGSEATYESGFVIDKFPISRPNLTFSTLTVSNMSPEDSSIYLCSVEDSGQGYGYTFGSGTRLTVV.

The chain recombines TRBV28 with TRBJ1-1; 8 bases fit TRBD1. The CDR3 has 15 residues. The trim removed 6 bases at V and 1 base at J, leaving 7 bases unmatched. Germline V gene sequence: CDR1 MDHEN, CDR2 SYDVKM. Written as DNA, the CDR3 is TGTGCCAGCAGAGAGGACAGGGCCCCGAACACTGAAGCTTTCTTT. Amino acids: CASREDRAPNTEAFF.

The gene calls are TRBV27 and TRBJ2-7; 8 nucleotides match TRBD2. V lost 3 bases, J lost 6 bases, and 13 bases stayed unmatched. This CDR3 has 16 residues. Germline values: CDR1 MNHEY, CDR2 SMNVEV (reference sequence). CDR3 in amino acids: CASSFSDSGDRGEQYF. For the CDR3, the DNA is TGTGCCAGCAGTTTTTCGGATAGCGGGGATCGAGGCGAGCAGTACTTC.

This clone has more than one count but fewer than ten. V and J are TRBV25-1 and TRBJ1-1; no firm D call. V dropped 6 bases and J dropped 8 bases, with 7 bases sitting between them. The CDR3 sequence is 10 residues long. CDR1 is MGHDK, CDR2 SYGVNS, per germline. CDR3 protein: CASRSLEAFF. The CDR3 DNA reads TGTGCCAGCAGATCCCTGGAAGCTTTCTTT.

This chain joins TRBV6-6 and TRBJ2-1; 14 positions agree with TRBD2. CDR1 and CDR2 (germline): MNHNY, SVGAGI (reference sequence). CDR3 length: 16 residues. V gave up 6 bases and J gave up 8 bases; unmatched junction bases: 9. CDR3 in amino acids: CASSPRGTSGRDEQFF. DNA for the CDR3: TGTGCCAGCAGCCCCAGGGGGACTAGCGGGAGAGATGAGCAGTTCTTC.

The V call is TRBV11-2, the J call TRBJ2-2, with D perhaps TRBD1 (5 bases). The germline gives CDR1 SGHAT, CDR2 FQNNGV. This CDR3 is 16 amino acids long. Trimming took off 1 base at V and 0 bases at J, with 9 bases between the two ends. The CDR3 region has the DNA TGTGCCAGCAGCTTAGGGTCAGGGACGAACACCGGGGAGCTGTTTTTT. It encodes CASSLGSGTNTGELFF.

This chain connects TRBV27 to TRBJ1-2; no definite D call. The CDR3 runs to 14 residues. Trimming removed 5 bases from V and 2 bases from J, with 12 bases in between. Germline V lookup: CDR1 MNHEY, CDR2 SMNVEV (reference sequence). CDR3 sequence reads: CASSPVRSNYGYTF. CDR3 DNA sequence: TGTGCCAGCAGTCCTGTCAGGTCAAACTATGGCTACACCTTC.